This TCR beta chain is drawn from a study of cytomegalovirus exposure and HLA in healthy donors. The PCR was carried out with 60 Vbeta primers and 13 Jbeta primers. Measured with immunoSEQ multiplex PCR; TCRdb has only the in-frame clones, and not every one. The data contain some 190,000 clones, over 65% of them seen just once; the ten biggest clones take up under 2%. This clone turned up a few times. Trimming took 3 bases from V and 6 from J, leaving 12 bases between them. There are 13 residues in the CDR3. The germline V gene encodes CDR1 MNHEY and CDR2 SMNVEV (reference sequence). The origin of this receptor is a man aged 18 to 30 in good health and CMV-seronegative. This chain connects TRBV27 to TRBJ2-7; D uncertain. Sequencing was done on a sample of PBMCs. The CDR3: CASSFEPGFEQYF. The CDR3 region has the DNA TGTGCCAGCAGTTTTGAACCCGGGTTCGAGCAGTACTTC.